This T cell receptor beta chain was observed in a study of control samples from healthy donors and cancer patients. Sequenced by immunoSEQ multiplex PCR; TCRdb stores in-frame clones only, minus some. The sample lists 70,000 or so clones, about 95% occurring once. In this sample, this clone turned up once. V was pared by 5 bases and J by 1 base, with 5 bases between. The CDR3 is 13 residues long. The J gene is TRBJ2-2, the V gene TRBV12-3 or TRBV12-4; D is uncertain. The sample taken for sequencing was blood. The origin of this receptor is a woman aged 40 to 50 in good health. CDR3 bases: TGTGCCAGCAGTCCCGGGAACACCGGGGAGCTGTTTTTT. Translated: CASSPGNTGELFF.